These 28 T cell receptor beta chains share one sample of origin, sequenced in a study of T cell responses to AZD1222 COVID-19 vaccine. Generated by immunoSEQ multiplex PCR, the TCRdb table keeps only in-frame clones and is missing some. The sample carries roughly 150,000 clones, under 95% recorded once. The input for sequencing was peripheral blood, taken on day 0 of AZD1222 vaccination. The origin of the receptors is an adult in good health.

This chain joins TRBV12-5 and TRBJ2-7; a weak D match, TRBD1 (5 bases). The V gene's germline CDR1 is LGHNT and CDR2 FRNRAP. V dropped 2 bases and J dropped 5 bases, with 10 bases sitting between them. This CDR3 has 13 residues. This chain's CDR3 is CASGLMTEDEQYF. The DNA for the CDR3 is TGTGCTAGTGGTTTGATGACAGAAGACGAGCAGTACTTC.

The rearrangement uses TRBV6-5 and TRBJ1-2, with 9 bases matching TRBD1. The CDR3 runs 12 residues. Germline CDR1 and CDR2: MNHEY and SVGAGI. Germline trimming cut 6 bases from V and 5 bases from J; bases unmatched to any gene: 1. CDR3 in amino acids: CASRTGGYGYTF. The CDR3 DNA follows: TGTGCCAGCAGGACAGGGGGATATGGCTACACCTTC.

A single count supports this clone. The DNA for the CDR3 is TGTGCCAGCAGCTTAGATGTCGGTGGGGTTCATGAGCAGTTCTTC. Its translation is CASSLDVGGVHEQFF. V and J are TRBV7-9 and TRBJ2-1; D gene unclear. Germline CDR1 SEHNR, CDR2 FQNEAQ (reference sequence). V dropped 1 base and J dropped 8 bases, with 15 bases sitting between them. The CDR3 covers 15 residues.

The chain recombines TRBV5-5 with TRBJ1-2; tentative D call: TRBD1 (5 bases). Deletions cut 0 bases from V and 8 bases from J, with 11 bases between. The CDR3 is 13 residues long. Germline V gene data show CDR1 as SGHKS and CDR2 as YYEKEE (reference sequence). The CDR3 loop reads CASSLAGPRGYTF. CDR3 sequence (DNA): TGTGCCAGCAGCTTGGCGGGACCTCGGGGCTACACCTTC.

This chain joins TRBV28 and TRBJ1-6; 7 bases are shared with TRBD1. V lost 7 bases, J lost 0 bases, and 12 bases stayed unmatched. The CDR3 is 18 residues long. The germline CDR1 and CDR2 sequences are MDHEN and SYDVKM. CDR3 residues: CASTPTGTSSSYNSPLHF. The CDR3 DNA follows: TGTGCCAGCACCCCGACAGGGACTTCTAGCTCCTATAATTCACCCCTCCACTTT.

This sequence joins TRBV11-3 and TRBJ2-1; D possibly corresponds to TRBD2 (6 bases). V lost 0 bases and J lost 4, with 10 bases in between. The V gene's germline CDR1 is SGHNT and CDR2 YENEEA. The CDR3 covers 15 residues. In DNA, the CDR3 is TGTGCCAGCAGCTTAGACTGGGCGGGGTACAATGAGCAGTTCTTC. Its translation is CASSLDWAGYNEQFF.

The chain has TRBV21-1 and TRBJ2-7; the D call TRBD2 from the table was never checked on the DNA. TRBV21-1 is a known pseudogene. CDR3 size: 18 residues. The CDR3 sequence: CASSNRAKREGPSYEQYF. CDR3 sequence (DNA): TGTGCCAGCAGCAATAGGGCGAAGAGGGAGGGCCCTTCCTACGAGCAGTACTTC.

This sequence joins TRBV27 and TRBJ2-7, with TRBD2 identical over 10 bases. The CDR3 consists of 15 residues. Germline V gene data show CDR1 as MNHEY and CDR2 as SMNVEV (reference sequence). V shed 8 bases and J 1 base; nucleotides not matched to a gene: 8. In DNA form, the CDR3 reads TGTGCCAGCCGGGGACGGACTAGCGGATCCTACGAGCAGTACTTC. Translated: CASRGRTSGSYEQYF.

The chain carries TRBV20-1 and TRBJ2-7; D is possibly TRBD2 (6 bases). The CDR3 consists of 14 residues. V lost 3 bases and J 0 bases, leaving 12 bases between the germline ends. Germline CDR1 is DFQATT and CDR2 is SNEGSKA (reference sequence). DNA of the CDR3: TGCAGTGCTAGTCGTAGCGGAAGCTCCTACGAGCAGTACTTC. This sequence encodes CSASRSGSSYEQYF.

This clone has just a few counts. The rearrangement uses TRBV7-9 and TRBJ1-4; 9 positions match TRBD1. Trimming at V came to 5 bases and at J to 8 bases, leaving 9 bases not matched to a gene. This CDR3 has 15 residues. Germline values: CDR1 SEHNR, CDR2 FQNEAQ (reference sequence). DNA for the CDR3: TGTGCCAGCAGCCCAACAGGGGGCTTTCAGGAAAAACTGTTTTTT. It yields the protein CASSPTGGFQEKLFF.

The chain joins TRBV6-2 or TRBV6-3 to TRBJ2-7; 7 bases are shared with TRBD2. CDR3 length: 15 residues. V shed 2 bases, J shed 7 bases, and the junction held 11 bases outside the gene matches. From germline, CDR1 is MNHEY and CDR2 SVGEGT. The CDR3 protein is CASSYREGGRGEQYF. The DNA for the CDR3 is TGTGCCAGCAGTTACCGCGAGGGAGGGCGAGGGGAGCAGTACTTC.

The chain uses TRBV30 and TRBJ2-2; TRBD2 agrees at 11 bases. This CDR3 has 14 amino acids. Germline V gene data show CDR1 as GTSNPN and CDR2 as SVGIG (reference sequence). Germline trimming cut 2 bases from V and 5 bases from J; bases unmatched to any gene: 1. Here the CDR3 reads CAWSLAGGTGELFF. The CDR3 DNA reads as TGTGCCTGGAGTCTAGCGGGAGGAACCGGGGAGCTGTTTTTT.

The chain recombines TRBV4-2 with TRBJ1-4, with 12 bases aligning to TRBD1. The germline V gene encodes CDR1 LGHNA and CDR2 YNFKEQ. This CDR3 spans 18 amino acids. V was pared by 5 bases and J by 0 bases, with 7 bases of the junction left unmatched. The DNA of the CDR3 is TGTGCCAGCAGCTCCCCGGGACAGGGGGCTCCAACTAATGAAAAACTGTTTTTT. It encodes CASSSPGQGAPTNEKLFF.

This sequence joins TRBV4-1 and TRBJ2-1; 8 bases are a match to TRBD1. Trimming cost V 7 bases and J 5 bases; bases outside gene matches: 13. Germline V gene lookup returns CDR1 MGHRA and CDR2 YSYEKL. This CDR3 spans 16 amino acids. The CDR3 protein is CASMTYDRGPDNEQFF. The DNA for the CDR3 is TGCGCCAGCATGACCTATGACAGGGGCCCCGACAATGAGCAGTTCTTC.

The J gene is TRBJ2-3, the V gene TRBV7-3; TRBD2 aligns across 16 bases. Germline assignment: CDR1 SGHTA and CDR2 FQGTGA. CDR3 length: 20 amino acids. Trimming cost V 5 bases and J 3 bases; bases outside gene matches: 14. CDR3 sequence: CASSPQPEGLAGGRTDTQYF. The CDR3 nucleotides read TGTGCCAGCAGCCCACAACCCGAGGGACTAGCGGGAGGGAGGACAGATACGCAGTATTTT.

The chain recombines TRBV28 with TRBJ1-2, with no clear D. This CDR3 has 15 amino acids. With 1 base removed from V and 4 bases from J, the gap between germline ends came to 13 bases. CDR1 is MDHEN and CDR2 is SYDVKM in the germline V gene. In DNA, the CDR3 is TGTGCCAGCAGTTTATCCGCCCCGCGTCTCTATGGCTACACCTTC. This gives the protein CASSLSAPRLYGYTF.

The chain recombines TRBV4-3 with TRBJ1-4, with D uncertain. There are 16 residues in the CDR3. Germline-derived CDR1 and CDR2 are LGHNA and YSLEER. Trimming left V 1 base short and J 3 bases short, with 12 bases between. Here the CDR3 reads CASSQGAQAANEKLFF. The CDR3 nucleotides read TGCGCCAGCAGCCAAGGTGCCCAGGCGGCTAATGAAAAACTGTTTTTT.

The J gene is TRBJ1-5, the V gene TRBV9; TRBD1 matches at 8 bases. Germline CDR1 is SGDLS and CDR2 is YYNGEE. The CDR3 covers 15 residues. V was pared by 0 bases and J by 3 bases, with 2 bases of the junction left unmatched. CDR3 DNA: TGTGCCAGCAGCGTAGAGGGACAGGCCAATCAGCCCCAGCATTTT. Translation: CASSVEGQANQPQHF.

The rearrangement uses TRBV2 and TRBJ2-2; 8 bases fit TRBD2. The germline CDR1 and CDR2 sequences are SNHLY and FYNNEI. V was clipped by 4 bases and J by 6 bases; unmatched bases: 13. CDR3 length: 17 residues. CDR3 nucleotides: TGTGCCAGCAGTGTGAAACCGGGACTAGTCTCCCCCGGGGAGCTGTTTTTT. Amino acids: CASSVKPGLVSPGELFF.

The CDR3 spells CASSWGLAGALDIQYF. CDR3 DNA: TGTGCCAGCAGCTGGGGACTAGCGGGAGCGTTAGACATTCAGTACTTC. The V call is TRBV7-9, the J call TRBJ2-4, with TRBD2 identical over 14 bases. Germline values: CDR1 SEHNR, CDR2 FQNEAQ (reference sequence). The CDR3 extends over 16 amino acids. Unmatched junction bases numbered 7, after V lost 4 bases and J lost 8 bases.

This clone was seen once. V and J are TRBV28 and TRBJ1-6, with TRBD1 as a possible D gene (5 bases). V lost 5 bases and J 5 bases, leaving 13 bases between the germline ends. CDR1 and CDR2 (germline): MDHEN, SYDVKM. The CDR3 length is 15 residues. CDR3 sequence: CASSPGTANNSPLHF. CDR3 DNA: TGTGCCAGCAGTCCCGGGACCGCCAATAATTCACCCCTCCACTTT.

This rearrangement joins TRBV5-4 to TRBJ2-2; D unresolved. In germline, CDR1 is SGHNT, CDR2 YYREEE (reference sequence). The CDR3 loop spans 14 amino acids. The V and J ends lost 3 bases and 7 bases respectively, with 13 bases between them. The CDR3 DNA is TGTGCCAGCAGCTCCGACTCGGCCATCGGGGAGCTGTTTTTT. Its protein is CASSSDSAIGELFF.

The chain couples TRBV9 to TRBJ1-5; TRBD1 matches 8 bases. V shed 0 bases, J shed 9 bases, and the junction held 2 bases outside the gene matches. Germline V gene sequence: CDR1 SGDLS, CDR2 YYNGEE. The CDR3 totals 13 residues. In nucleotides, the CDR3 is TGTGCCAGCAGCGTAGGCGGGACAGGGCCCCAGCATTTT. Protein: CASSVGGTGPQHF.

The CDR3, as DNA: TGTGCCAGCAGTTTAGGGGGCGGGGACAATCAGCCCCAGCATTTT. Its translation: CASSLGGGDNQPQHF. The chain couples TRBV28 to TRBJ1-5; perhaps TRBD1 as D (6 bases). The V gene lost 2 bases and the J gene lost 3 bases, with 11 bases spanning the gap. The CDR3 is 15 residues long. Germline V gene data show CDR1 as MDHEN and CDR2 as SYDVKM.

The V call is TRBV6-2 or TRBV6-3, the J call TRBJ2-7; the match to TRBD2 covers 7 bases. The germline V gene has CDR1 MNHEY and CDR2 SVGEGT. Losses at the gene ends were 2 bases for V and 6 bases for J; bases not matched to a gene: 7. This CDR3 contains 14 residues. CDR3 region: CASSYNGRGGEQYF. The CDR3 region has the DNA TGTGCCAGCAGTTACAATGGACGCGGGGGCGAGCAGTACTTC.

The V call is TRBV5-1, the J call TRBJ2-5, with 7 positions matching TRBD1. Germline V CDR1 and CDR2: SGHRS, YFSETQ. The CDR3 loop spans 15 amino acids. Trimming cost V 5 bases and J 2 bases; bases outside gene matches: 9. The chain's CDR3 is CASRSVMGQQETQYF. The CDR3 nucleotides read TGCGCCAGCAGGTCTGTTATGGGACAGCAAGAGACCCAGTACTTC.

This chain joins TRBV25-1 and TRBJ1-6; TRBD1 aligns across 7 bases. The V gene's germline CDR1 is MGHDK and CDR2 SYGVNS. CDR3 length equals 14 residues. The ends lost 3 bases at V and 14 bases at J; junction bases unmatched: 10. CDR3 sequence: CASSDPTGKIALHF. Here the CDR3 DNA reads TGTGCCAGCAGTGACCCGACAGGGAAGATTGCCCTCCACTTT.

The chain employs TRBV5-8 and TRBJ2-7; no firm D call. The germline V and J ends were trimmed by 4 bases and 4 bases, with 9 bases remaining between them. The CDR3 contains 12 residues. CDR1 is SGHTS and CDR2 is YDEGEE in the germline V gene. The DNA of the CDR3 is TGTGCCAGCAGCCCCTCGCGGTACGAGCAGTACTTC. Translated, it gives CASSPSRYEQYF.